The 5 T cell receptor beta chains in this list originate from one sample, sequenced in a study of PD-L1 blockade in urothelial cancer. Clones were read by immunoSEQ multiplex PCR, and TCRdb kept only the in-frame ones, dropping some. Among 90,000 to 120,000 clones listed, roughly nine tenths were seen once. Source: PBMCs, taken around atezolizumab (anti-PD-L1) treatment. These TCRs come from a woman of 80 years or more with urothelial cancer.

This clone has a single count. V and J are TRBV18 and TRBJ1-2; 7 positions agree with TRBD1. The CDR3 consists of 15 residues. Germline values: CDR1 KGHSH, CDR2 LQKENI. Trimming at V came to 2 bases and at J to 4 bases, leaving 7 bases not matched to a gene. The CDR3 reads CASSPERGDSYGYTF. CDR3 coding DNA: TGTGCCAGCTCACCAGAAAGGGGGGACAGCTATGGCTACACCTTC. The complete variable domain, with remaining parts taken from reference TRBV18 and TRBJ1-2, reads NAGVMQNPRHLVRRRGQEARLRCSPMKGHSHVYWYRQLPEEGLKFMVYLQKENIIDESGMPKERFSAEFPKEGPSILRIQQVVRGDSAAYFCASSPERGDSYGYTFGSGTRLTVV.

On this clone: A junction boundary mismatches the germline segment, possibly from a read error. The rearrangement links TRBV28 to TRBJ1-2, with TRBD1 matching 7 bases. Germline CDR1 is MDHEN and CDR2 is SYDVKM. The length of the CDR3 is 12 residues. In nucleotides, the CDR3 is TGTGCCAGCAGTTTAACCCCCGGGACAGCCTACTTC. Encoded protein: CASSLTPGTAYF.

This clone was seen once. The V gene is TRBV19, the J gene TRBJ2-1; perhaps TRBD2 as D (6 bases). The V gene's germline CDR1 is LNHDA and CDR2 SQIVND (reference sequence). The CDR3 sequence is 14 residues long. V was clipped by 5 bases and J by 3 bases, with 11 bases between them. CDR3 amino acids: CASSAPGVYNEQFF. Written as DNA, the CDR3 is TGTGCCAGTAGTGCCCCGGGAGTCTACAATGAGCAGTTCTTC. The full variable domain, rest sourced from reference TRBV19 and TRBJ2-1, is DGGITQSPKYLFRKEGQNVTLSCEQNLNHDAMYWYRQDPGQGLRLIYYSQIVNDFQKGDIAEGYSVSREKKESFPLTVTSAQKNPTAFYLCASSAPGVYNEQFFGPGTRLTVL.

The V and J genes are TRBV5-1 and TRBJ2-3; 14 bases fit TRBD2. Germline CDR1 SGHRS, CDR2 YFSETQ. The length of the CDR3 is 17 residues. V lost 0 bases and J lost 5; bases outside the gene matches: 5. CDR3 sequence (DNA): TGCGCCAGCAGCTTGGAGACTAGCGGGAGGGCCGGAGATACGCAGTATTTT. This codes for CASSLETSGRAGDTQYF.

This rearrangement joins TRBV7-8 to TRBJ2-3; D gene uncertain. The CDR3 spans 13 residues. V was pared by 2 bases and J by 8 bases, with 11 bases between. Germline CDR1 SGHVS, CDR2 FQNEAQ. In DNA, the CDR3 is TGTGCCAGCAGCTTACAAGTCCTCGGTACGCAGTATTTT. It codes for CASSLQVLGTQYF.